The clone carrying this T cell receptor (beta chain) was recorded once. Its target is not known. The data are from a study of radiotherapy plus CTLA-4 blockade in lung cancer. Study overall: Among patients, 15% to 20% showed objective responses, and 25% to 35% had disease control. Whole-study findings and limits: The best prediction of response reportedly came from early blood T cell clone dynamics, with interferon-beta.

This table comes from immunoSEQ multiplex PCR, and its TCRdb copy is limited to in-frame clones, with some not included. The sample includes around 95,000 clones, around four fifths of them seen just once. The V end was cut by 5 bases, the J end by 7 bases, with 18 bases between. The V gene's germline CDR1 is MNHNS and CDR2 SASEGT. This CDR3 is 14 amino acids long. Focal radiation was given together with CTLA-4 blockade (ipilimumab) to patients with chemo-refractory metastatic non-small-cell lung cancer. The specimen comprised peripheral blood, sampled from a patient treated with radiotherapy plus ipilimumab. V and J are TRBV6-1 and TRBJ2-7; tentatively, D is TRBD1 or TRBD2 (5 bases each). The TCR comes from a human donor with non-small cell lung cancer who had stable disease on radiotherapy plus ipilimumab. The CDR3 DNA reads TGTGCCAGCAGTCCGGGTGGGGGACGGAGAGAGCAGTACTTC. Protein: CASSPGGGRREQYF.